This TCR beta chain was found in a study of shared clonotypes between healthy human individuals. Across the whole study: CD4 naive cells filled three plates per donor, CD4 memory three, CD8 naive two and CD8 memory one.

Points from the study as a whole: Larger estimated richness was generally recorded for naive subsets relative to memory subsets. Blood alone was sampled, and tissue repertoires likely differ.

CDR1 is SGDLS, CDR2 YYNGEE, per germline. CDR3 length: 13 residues. The V end was cut by 3 bases, the J end by 5 bases, with 12 bases between. There were no recent acute infections or vaccinations among the donors, who were healthy HIV-negative adults. The method was immunoSEQ multiplex PCR; TCRdb's version includes in-frame clones alone and lacks a portion of them. The sample yields under 1,100,000 clones, 65% to 75% seen once. Concerning this clone: Its antigen remains unidentified.

The sample taken for sequencing was memory CD4+ T cells sorted from blood. The subset was: CD45RA-negative fraction. The origin of this receptor is a man aged 18-30 years in good health. The chain couples TRBV9 to TRBJ2-7, with no clear D. CDR3: CASSGDFRDEQYF. The DNA for the CDR3 is TGTGCCAGCAGCGGTGACTTCCGGGACGAGCAGTACTTC.